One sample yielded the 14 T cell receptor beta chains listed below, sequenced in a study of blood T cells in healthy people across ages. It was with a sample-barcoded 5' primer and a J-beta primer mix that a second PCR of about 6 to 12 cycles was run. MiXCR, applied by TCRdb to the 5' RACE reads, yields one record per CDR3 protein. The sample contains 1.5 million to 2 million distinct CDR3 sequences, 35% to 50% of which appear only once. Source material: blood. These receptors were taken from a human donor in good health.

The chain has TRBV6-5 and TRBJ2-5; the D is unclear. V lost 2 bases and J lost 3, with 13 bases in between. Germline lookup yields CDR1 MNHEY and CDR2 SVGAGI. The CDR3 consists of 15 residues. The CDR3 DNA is TGTGCCAGCAGTTACGGGTCGTATGCGAAAGAGACCCAGTACTTC. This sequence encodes CASSYGSYAKETQYF.

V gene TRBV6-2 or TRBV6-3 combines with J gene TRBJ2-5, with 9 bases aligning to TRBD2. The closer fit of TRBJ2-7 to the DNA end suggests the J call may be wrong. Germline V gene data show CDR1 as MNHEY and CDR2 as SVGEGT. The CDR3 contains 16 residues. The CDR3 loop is CASSLLGGGAVYEQYF. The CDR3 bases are TGTGCCAGCAGTTTACTCGGCGGGGGGGCCGTCTACGAGCAGTACTTC.

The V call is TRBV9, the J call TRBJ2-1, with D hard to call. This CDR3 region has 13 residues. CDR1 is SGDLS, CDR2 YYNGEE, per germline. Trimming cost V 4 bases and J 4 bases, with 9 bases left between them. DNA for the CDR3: TGTGCCAGCAGCACCGCTGTGTACAATGAGCAGTTCTTC. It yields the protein CASSTAVYNEQFF.

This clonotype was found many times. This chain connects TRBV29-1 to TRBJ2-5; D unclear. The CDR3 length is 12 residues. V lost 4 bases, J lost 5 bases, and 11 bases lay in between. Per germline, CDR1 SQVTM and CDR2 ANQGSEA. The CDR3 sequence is CSVAQVKETQYF. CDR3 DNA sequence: TGCAGCGTTGCCCAGGTTAAGGAGACCCAGTACTTC.

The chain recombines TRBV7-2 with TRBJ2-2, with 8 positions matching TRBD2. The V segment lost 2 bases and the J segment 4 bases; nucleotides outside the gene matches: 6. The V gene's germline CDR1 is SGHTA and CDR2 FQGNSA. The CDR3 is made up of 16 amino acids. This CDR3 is CASSLNGGAATGELFF. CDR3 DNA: TGTGCCAGCAGCTTAAACGGGGGGGCGGCCACCGGGGAGCTGTTTTTT.

CDR3 loop: CASSLDLSRRGETQYF. DNA for the CDR3: TGCGCCAGCAGCTTGGATCTCAGTCGGAGGGGAGAGACCCAGTACTTC. The V call is TRBV5-1, the J call TRBJ2-5, with a possible D match to TRBD2 (6 bases). There are 16 residues in the CDR3. V was shortened by 0 bases and J by 4 bases, with 16 bases between the two germline ends. Germline CDR1 and CDR2: SGHRS and YFSETQ.

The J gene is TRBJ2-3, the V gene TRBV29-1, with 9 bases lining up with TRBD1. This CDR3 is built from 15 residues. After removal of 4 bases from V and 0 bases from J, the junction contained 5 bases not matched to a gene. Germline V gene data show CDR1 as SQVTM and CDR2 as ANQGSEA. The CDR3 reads CSVVGDRVSTDTQYF. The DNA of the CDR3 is TGCAGCGTTGTCGGGGACAGGGTCAGCACAGATACGCAGTATTTT.

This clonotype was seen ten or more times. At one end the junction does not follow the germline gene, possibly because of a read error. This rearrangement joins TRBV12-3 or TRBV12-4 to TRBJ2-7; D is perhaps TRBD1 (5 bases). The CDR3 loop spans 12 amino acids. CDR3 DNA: TGTGCCAGCAGCTTAGGGGCCTACGAGCAGTACTTC. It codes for CASSLGAYEQYF.

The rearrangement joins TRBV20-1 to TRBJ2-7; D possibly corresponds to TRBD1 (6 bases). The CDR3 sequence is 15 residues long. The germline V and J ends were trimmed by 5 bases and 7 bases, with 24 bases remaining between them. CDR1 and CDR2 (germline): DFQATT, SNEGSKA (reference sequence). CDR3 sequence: CSAGMTGDIYYEQYF. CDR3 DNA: TGCAGTGCTGGGATGACAGGAGATATTTACTATGAGCAGTACTTC.

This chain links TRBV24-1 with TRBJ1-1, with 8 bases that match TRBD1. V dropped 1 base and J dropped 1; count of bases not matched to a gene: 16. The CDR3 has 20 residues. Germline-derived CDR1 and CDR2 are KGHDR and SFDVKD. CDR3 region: CATSDFPGTGVMERNTEAFF. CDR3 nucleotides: TGTGCCACCAGTGATTTCCCTGGGACAGGAGTGATGGAGAGGAACACTGAAGCTTTCTTT.

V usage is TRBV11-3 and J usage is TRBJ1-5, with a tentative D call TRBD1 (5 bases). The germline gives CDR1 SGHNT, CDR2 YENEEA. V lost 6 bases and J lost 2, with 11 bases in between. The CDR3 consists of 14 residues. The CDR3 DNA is TGTGCCAGCAGTATGGGACGAGGCAATCAGCCCCAGCATTTT. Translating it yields CASSMGRGNQPQHF.

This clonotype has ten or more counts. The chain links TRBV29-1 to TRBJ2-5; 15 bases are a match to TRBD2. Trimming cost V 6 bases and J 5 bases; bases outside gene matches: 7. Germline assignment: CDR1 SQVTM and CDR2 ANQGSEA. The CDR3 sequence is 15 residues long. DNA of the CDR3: TGCAGCGTCGCCGGGACTAGCGGGGGGCTCGAGACCCAGTACTTC. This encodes CSVAGTSGGLETQYF. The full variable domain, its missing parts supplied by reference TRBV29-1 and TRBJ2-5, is SAVISQKPSRDICQRGTSLTIQCQVDSQVTMMFWYRQQPGQSLTLIATANQGSEATYESGFVIDKFPISRPNLTFSTLTVSNMSPEDSSIYLCSVAGTSGGLETQYFGPGTRLLVL.

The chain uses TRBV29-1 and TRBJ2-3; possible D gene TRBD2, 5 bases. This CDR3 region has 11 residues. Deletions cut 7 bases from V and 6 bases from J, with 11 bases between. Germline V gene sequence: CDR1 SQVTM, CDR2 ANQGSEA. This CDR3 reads CSGLAGDTQYF. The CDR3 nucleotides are TGCAGCGGGCTAGCTGGCGATACGCAGTATTTT.

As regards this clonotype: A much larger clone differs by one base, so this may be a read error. The CDR3 sequence is CASSRTEETGELFF. The DNA of the CDR3 is TGTGCCAGCAGCCGGACAGAGGAAACCGGGGAGCTGTTTTTT. The gene calls are TRBV6-4 and TRBJ2-2; possibly TRBD1 for D (6 bases). There are 14 residues in the CDR3. Germline V gene data show CDR1 as MRHNA and CDR2 as SNTAGT. The V gene lost 6 bases and the J gene lost 5 bases, with 13 bases spanning the gap.